What follows describes a single TCR beta chain. This clonotype was counted a few times. Its target antigen remains unknown. The sample holds no much larger clone one base away, and base qualities are not on file. This entry comes from a study of blood T cells in healthy people across ages (dated by TCRdb to about 2015). Context from the whole study: In model experiments, roughly one uniquely barcoded TCR beta cDNA molecule per two T cells was captured by template switching. Four age groups were formed from the donors: young (average approximately 15 years), middle-aged (approximately 41), aged (62) and long-lived (more than 75). Using the same blood draw, the study looked at two additional independent replicas of 1 million unique cDNA reads for two donors, one aged 18 to 30 and the other aged 80 or older. Age-related changes in TCR beta repertoire diversity were measured in the study by deep sequencing normalized with unique cDNA molecular identifiers. To avoid experimental bias, donors of different ages were randomly spread across the sequencing lanes.

What the study reported, not specific to this receptor: Because donor CMV infection status was unknown, age-related changes in expanded clonotypes were potentially confounded. As age increased, observed TCR beta diversity per million T cells dropped in a roughly linear way, and a significant reduction was already evident by age approximately 40. There was a strong correlation between observed TCR beta diversity and the percentage of naive T cells measured by flow cytometry. Total diversity estimates from one million sequenced T cells were considered lower bounds and underestimates. Since profiling was done on bulk unsorted PBMCs, naive and antigen-experienced compartments could not be conclusively compared. Compared with the aged group, the long-lived group had more naive CD4+ T cells, fewer expanded clones and increased TCR diversity, suggesting age selection.

The library was generated by 5' RACE. Sequencing relied on an Illumina HiSeq 2500. A second roughly 6 to 12 cycle PCR used a sample-barcoded 5' primer and a J-beta primer mix. A unique molecular identifier was introduced onto each TCR beta cDNA molecule by a template-switch 5' adaptor carrying 12 random nucleotides. At least 2.5 million CDR3-containing paired-end reads were obtained from each sample. First-strand cDNA was synthesized from all RNA with the Mint cDNA synthesis kit, primed by a TRBC-specific oligonucleotide. After uracil-DNA glycosylase treatment, a first 18-cycle PCR used universal primers M1SS and BC2_uni_R on all cDNA. The authors' analysis ran thus. For normalization, 1 million high-quality reads were randomly selected from each sample, with every read carrying a distinct molecular identifier. Reads sharing molecular identifiers were discarded rather than binned into consensus sequences. MiTCR, with a Q25 quality threshold and the strictest error-elimination algorithm, was used for CDR3 identification, clonotype clustering and error correction. Lower-bound total TCR beta diversity was estimated with a nonparametric unseen species model using Euler transformation. TCRdb took the public reads, trimmed them with fastp at Q25, ran MiXCR for clone calling and kept in-frame beta chains. Each CDR3 protein appears once, grouped with its most common genes and DNA. The V and J calls and clone size are TCRdb's, not the authors'. A total of roughly 680,000 distinct CDR3 sequences appear in this sample, roughly 21% of them only once. About 3.6% of the sample belongs to the ten largest clones.

V has 0 bases trimmed and J has 4 bases trimmed; junction bases matching no gene number 10. Including cysteine and phenylalanine, the CDR3 has 17 amino acids. The read is trimmed to its CDR3 DNA, 51 bases read in frame from base 1. The germline V gene provides CDR1 SGHRS and CDR2 YFSETQ. Donors were roughly 40 systemically healthy Caucasian individuals from Russia aged roughly 6 to 90 years. Around 9.9 milliliters of peripheral blood were collected from each donor into EDTA-treated Vacutainer tubes. Ficoll-Paque density-gradient centrifugation was used to isolate PBMCs, with at least 7 million per sample. Trizol reagent was used to extract total RNA from PBMCs, with at least 5.5 micrograms per sample. For every donor, flow cytometry on a PBMC aliquot measured the percentage of naive CD45RAhigh/CD27high T cells.

Material for sequencing was blood. This receptor was obtained from a man between 65 and 85 years old in good health. This receptor chain uses TRBV5-1 and TRBJ2-3, and TRBD2 aligns with 8 junction nucleotides. The CDR3 reads CASSLAARPGGSDTQYF. The DNA is TGCGCCAGCAGCTTGGCCGCCCGCCCGGGGGGGTCAGATACGCAGTATTTT.